This entry is about one T cell receptor (beta chain). Its target is unknown. The source of the sample is a study of CD8+ T cells in alopecia areata. Study in general: Patients in the treated group were given tofacitinib by mouth, 5 to 10 mg twice a day.

Germline V lookup: CDR1 MNHEY, CDR2 SVGAGI. This CDR3 spans 14 amino acids. V was cut by 2 bases and J by 4 bases, with 10 bases left in between. Study-wide results and limits: With patients, TCR sharing proved less clear than in mice, a difference possibly related to HLA. Alphabeta T cells residing in normal skin are also sequenced in scalp samples.

cDNA reverse transcribed from extracted RNA served as the sequencing template. Clones were sequenced by immunoSEQ multiplex PCR, and TCRdb holds only the in-frame ones, with some missing. The sample yields over 120,000 clones, roughly three fifths seen once. This TCR derives from a human donor with alopecia areata. The rearrangement links TRBV6-5 to TRBJ2-3; D gene unclear. Sample: CD4+ T cells sorted from blood, taken at week 0. The CDR3 spells CASSYGAVADTQYF. CDR3 sequence (DNA): TGTGCCAGCAGTTACGGCGCGGTGGCAGATACGCAGTATTTT.